The rows below give T cell receptor beta chains drawn from one sample of a study of T cells in Graves' hyperthyroidism and ophthalmopathy. TCRdb itself ran the multiplex PCR reads through MiXCR, one entry per CDR3 protein. The sample yields 550,000 to 600,000 distinct CDR3 sequences, 16% seen once. The specimen sequenced was blood. These receptors were taken from a woman between 18 and 29 years old with Graves' hyperthyroidism. Both conserved end residues are part of each CDR3.

CDR3 length,V gene,J gene,CDR3 protein
14,TRBV7-9,TRBJ2-5,CASRGDWLGETQYF
15,TRBV12-3/TRBV12-4,TRBJ2-3,CASNPGAEHTDTQYF
14,TRBV5-1,TRBJ2-1,CASSRGESWNDQFF
13,TRBV27,TRBJ2-1,CASSARAYNEQFF
16,TRBV7-9,TRBJ2-3,CASSSPAASAGDTQYF
16,TRBV6-2/TRBV6-3,TRBJ2-2,CASSPWGLGNTGELFF
11,TRBV29-1,TRBJ2-4,CSAARKNIQYF
15,TRBV20-1,TRBJ2-1,CSASASGGAGNEQFF
13,TRBV30,TRBJ1-2,CAWSGQGFYGYTF
14,TRBV27,TRBJ2-5,CASSAGQGLETQYF
17,TRBV6-5,TRBJ1-1,CASSYLPLRQANTEAFF
16,TRBV12-3/TRBV12-4,TRBJ1-6,CASSSRESSYNSPLHF
13,TRBV3-1,TRBJ2-5,CASTPRGGETQYF
14,TRBV6-2/TRBV6-3,TRBJ1-2,CASSAGPANYGYTF
14,TRBV12-3/TRBV12-4,TRBJ1-6,CASSPGQLGSPLHF
13,TRBV2,TRBJ2-3,CASSLTGLAGEYF
15,TRBV5-1,TRBJ2-1,CASSFKAGNYNEQFF
20,TRBV4-3,TRBJ1-6,CASSSRSASPYGEVGSPLHF
13,TRBV20-1,TRBJ2-4,CSARDTAKNIQYF
12,TRBV30,TRBJ1-1,CAWSVLRTLYFF
16,TRBV7-2,TRBJ1-4,CASSLTIGKPNEKLFF
14,TRBV7-6,TRBJ1-1,CASSLEGLNTEAFF
12,TRBV5-5,TRBJ1-4,CASSDRNEKLFF
14,TRBV29-1,TRBJ1-1,CSGRDRGANTEAFF
15,TRBV6-1,TRBJ2-1,CASRPGLADYNEQFF
15,TRBV5-5,TRBJ2-5,CASSPWTGSQETQYF
14,TRBV18,TRBJ1-3,CASSPGNSGNTIYF
13,TRBV11-2,TRBJ2-1,CASSLRGYNEQFF
18,TRBV5-1,TRBJ2-1,CASSLRTQVKGYWDEQFF
15,TRBV24-1,TRBJ2-3,CATSDSDRITDTQYF
13,TRBV19,TRBJ1-2,CASIRGDNYGYTF
14,TRBV11-2,TRBJ2-5,CASSVSSDQETQYF
13,TRBV20-1,TRBJ2-2,CSARDRLTGELFF